This T cell receptor (beta chain) was identified during a study of OX40 agonist ivuxolimab in advanced cancers. Study at large: Across the patients, intravenous ivuxolimab was delivered every 2 weeks at 0.01 to 10 mg/kg. Enrolled patients in dose escalation had cancers that were hepatocellular carcinoma, melanoma, renal cell or head and neck cancer. Those enrolled were 80% to 85% male, with a mean age of about 66 years and ages from roughly 20 to 85.

Sequencing was performed with immunoSEQ multiplex PCR; in TCRdb, only in-frame clones are kept and a portion is missing. The data show 21,000 or so clones, with about 86% seen just once and 30% to 35% held by the top ten. Germline trimming cut 2 bases from V and 0 bases from J; bases unmatched to any gene: 1. Germline V CDR1 and CDR2: MGHRA, YSYEKL. This CDR3 comprises 14 residues. Study-wide findings and caveats: With doses of 0.1 to 3.0 mg/kg, CD4+ and CD8+ blood T cells had undergone clonal expansion by week 6.

Notes on this clone: Its target is unknown.

This specimen consisted of CD4+ or CD8+ T cells sorted from blood, obtained in a trial of the OX40 agonist ivuxolimab. The sequence came from an adult with an advanced solid tumor such as melanoma, head and neck, liver or kidney cancer. This chain connects TRBV4-1 to TRBJ2-7; 7 bases agree with TRBD2. In DNA, the CDR3 is TGCGCCAGCAGCCAACGGGACTACTCCTACGAGCAGTACTTC. Its protein is CASSQRDYSYEQYF.